This T cell receptor (beta chain) originates from a study of T-cell reconstitution after alpha-beta-depleted transplantation in children (dated by TCRdb to the mid-2010s). As for the study more broadly: The study quantitatively tracked T-cell immune reconstitution after TCRalphabeta/CD19-depleted allogeneic hematopoietic cell transplantation in children using TCR repertoire profiling. Overall study results and their limits: Apparently early alphabetaT-cell count recovery about two months after transplant reportedly relied on only several hundred rapidly expanded clones derived from non-depleted graft cells. In some patients, the high TCRbeta diversity seen at day 60 was put down to recipient T cells and intrathymic progenitors that had survived conditioning. Over subsequent months, a decline in hyperexpanded clone frequencies was noted, and after one year, T-cell counts and TCRbeta diversity were mostly ascribed to newly produced T cells.

Library prep was done by PCR. The reads were generated on an Illumina HiSeq 2500. TCR library preparation used molecular barcoding, with unique molecular identifiers applied to normalize quantification of the TCRbeta repertoire. TCRdb trimmed the raw reads at Q25, called clones with MiXCR and kept productive beta chains. Merged by CDR3 protein, the rows form single entries marked with the most common genes and DNA. For this sample there are about 610,000 distinct CDR3 sequences; more than 20% appear just once. The ten most abundant clones make up approximately 33% of the sample. The treatment or condition label of this sample denotes: allogeneic hematopoietic cell transplantation with graft depleted of TCRalphabeta T cells and CD19 B cells. The transplant recipients were children given TCRalphabeta/CD19-depleted allogeneic hematopoietic cell grafts. This clonotype turned up a few times. Its cognate antigen has yet to be identified. No quality values exist for individual bases; no much larger clone is one base distant.

This TCR came from a boy under three years old with Wiskott-Aldrich syndrome, due to receive a stem cell transplant. Specimen: PBMCs, collected before TCRalphabeta/CD19-depleted stem cell transplant.

The CDR3 protein is CASSLLTGRSEAFF. In nucleotide form, the sequence is TGTGCCAGCAGCTTATTAACCGGACGGTCTGAAGCTTTCTTT. The sequence is built from TRBV11-2 and TRBJ1-1; no D gene call is confident. From the cysteine up to the phenylalanine, the CDR3 has a length of 14 residues. The DNA shown is the 42-base CDR3, in frame from base 1. CDR1 and CDR2 were assigned from the germline V gene as SGHAT and FQNNGV. The junction carries 13 bases between V and J, which are trimmed by 2 bases and 6 bases respectively.